The 21 T cell receptor beta chains below were found in one sample sequenced in a study of blood T cells in healthy people across ages. A sample-barcoded 5' primer and a J-beta primer mix were used in a second PCR of roughly 7 to 11 cycles. TCRdb independently ran MiXCR on the 5' RACE reads; one entry per CDR3 protein. The table records about 1.4 million distinct CDR3 sequences, approximately 63% of them present only once. Sequencing was carried out using blood. These receptor sequences come from a man between 18 and 35 years old in good health.

The rearrangement joins TRBV20-1 to TRBJ2-4; TRBD1 matches at 10 bases. TRBJ2-7 explains the end of the DNA better; the J call may be wrong. Germline CDR1 DFQATT, CDR2 SNEGSKA (reference sequence). The CDR3 runs to 15 residues. The CDR3 here is CSARLRDRGAYEQYF. CDR3 bases: TGCAGTGCTAGACTCCGGGACAGGGGAGCCTACGAGCAGTACTTC.

In this sample, this clonotype turned up a few times. This chain connects TRBV10-3 to TRBJ2-7, with D perhaps matching TRBD2 (5 bases). The length of the CDR3 is 11 residues. The germline V gene has CDR1 ENHRY and CDR2 SYGVKD. The V gene lost 6 bases and the J gene lost 2 bases, with 5 bases spanning the gap. The CDR3 DNA is TGTGCCATCAGGAGGGCCTACGAGCAGTACTTC. Residues: CAIRRAYEQYF.

The rearrangement joins TRBV20-1 to TRBJ2-1; 7 nucleotides agree with TRBD2. The CDR3 runs 11 residues. The germline gives CDR1 DFQATT, CDR2 SNEGSKA (reference sequence). The CDR3 is CSSQGLSEQFF. The CDR3 DNA follows: TGCAGCTCCCAGGGACTAAGTGAGCAGTTCTTC.

This clonotype was picked up one time. The chain has TRBV7-8 and TRBJ1-5; unclear D gene. Germline CDR1 is SGHVS and CDR2 is FQNEAQ. V lost 5 bases and J 6 bases, leaving 14 bases between the germline ends. The CDR3 loop spans 14 amino acids. The CDR3 protein is CASSLVPVVQPQHF. The CDR3 nucleotides read TGTGCCAGCAGCCTCGTTCCAGTGGTTCAGCCCCAGCATTTT.

The V and J genes are TRBV4-1 and TRBJ2-7, with 7 nucleotides matching TRBD2. CDR3 length: 17 amino acids. The ends lost 3 bases at V and 1 base at J; junction bases unmatched: 12. Germline CDR1 MGHRA, CDR2 YSYEKL. The CDR3 sequence is CASSHLWGLSSSYEQYF. CDR3 in DNA: TGCGCCAGCAGCCATCTGTGGGGACTATCCAGTTCCTACGAGCAGTACTTC.

This clonotype has just a few counts. The chain joins TRBV20-1 to TRBJ2-7; D uncertain. Germline V CDR1 and CDR2: DFQATT, SNEGSKA (reference sequence). This CDR3 region has 11 residues. The V gene lost 3 bases and the J gene lost 5 bases, with 8 bases spanning the gap. This CDR3 reads CSARDRHEQYF. The CDR3 nucleotides read TGCAGTGCTAGGGATCGTCACGAGCAGTACTTC.

The chain has TRBV7-2 and TRBJ2-1; D is perhaps TRBD2 (7 bases). CDR1 is SGHTA, CDR2 FQGNSA, per germline. Trimming left V 5 bases short and J 15 bases short, with 17 bases between. The length of the CDR3 is 12 residues. For the CDR3, the DNA is TGTGCCAGCAGCCTAAATGGGGGGGCCTGGTTCTTC. The encoded protein is CASSLNGGAWFF.

The rearrangement joins TRBV11-2 to TRBJ1-4, with D possibly being TRBD1 (5 bases). CDR3 length equals 17 residues. Trimming removed 4 bases at V and 7 bases at J, with 22 bases between. Germline assignment: CDR1 SGHAT and CDR2 FQNNGV. For the CDR3, the DNA is TGTGCCAGCAGCTCTCATCGGGACTCCTGGGAGGGTGAAAAACTGTTTTTT. This codes for CASSSHRDSWEGEKLFF.

This clonotype came up a few times. The rearrangement uses TRBV4-1 and TRBJ2-7, with 8 bases identical to TRBD2. The J segment lost 7 bases and the V segment lost 4 bases, leaving 12 bases of the junction unmatched. Per the germline V gene, CDR1 is MGHRA and CDR2 is YSYEKL. The CDR3 is 15 residues long. CDR3 in DNA: TGCGCCAGCAGCCGACTACTAGCGGTTCTCGGAGAGCAGTACTTC. Translation: CASSRLLAVLGEQYF.

The chain recombines TRBV9 with TRBJ2-7; the D gene is possibly TRBD2 (6 bases). The CDR3 loop spans 15 amino acids. Germline CDR1 SGDLS, CDR2 YYNGEE. V was cut by 3 bases and J by 1 base, with 14 bases left in between. The CDR3, as DNA: TGTGCCAGCAGCGAAGGGATAGCGGCTTCCTACGAGCAGTACTTC. Its translation: CASSEGIAASYEQYF.

The gene calls are TRBV6-1 and TRBJ2-7; D may match TRBD1 or TRBD2 (6 bases each). The V end was cut by 5 bases, the J end by 4 bases, with 15 bases between. The CDR3 consists of 14 residues. Germline V gene data show CDR1 as MNHNS and CDR2 as SASEGT. The CDR3 protein is CASSTLTGRYEQYF. CDR3 nucleotide sequence: TGTGCCAGCAGTACACTCACAGGGAGGTACGAGCAGTACTTC.

CDR3 sequence: CASSQDMGAGAMNTEAFF. For the CDR3, the DNA is TGCGCCAGCAGCCAAGATATGGGGGCAGGCGCTATGAACACTGAAGCTTTCTTT. V usage is TRBV4-1 and J usage is TRBJ1-1; TRBD1 is a possible D gene (6 bases). Trimming took off 0 bases at V and 0 bases at J, with 17 bases between the two ends. CDR1 and CDR2 (germline): MGHRA, YSYEKL. CDR3 size: 18 residues.

This clonotype was observed a handful of times. The chain employs TRBV29-1 and TRBJ1-4; D might be TRBD1 (5 bases). Germline-derived CDR1 and CDR2 are SQVTM and ANQGSEA. Trimming cost V 4 bases and J 3 bases, with 12 bases left between them. The CDR3 runs to 14 residues. CDR3 loop: CSVGGDGANEKLFF. Here the CDR3 DNA reads TGCAGCGTTGGAGGGGATGGGGCTAATGAAAAACTGTTTTTT.

The CDR3 sequence is CASSSPVAGYNEQFF. The CDR3 DNA reads as TGTGCCAGCAGTTCTCCGGTAGCGGGGTACAATGAGCAGTTCTTC. The chain combines TRBV6-2 or TRBV6-3 with TRBJ2-1; 8 bases align to TRBD2. The germline V gene has CDR1 MNHEY and CDR2 SVGEGT. The ends lost 4 bases at V and 4 bases at J; junction bases unmatched: 6. The CDR3 runs to 15 residues.

J is TRBJ2-5 and V is TRBV12-3 or TRBV12-4; D call uncertain. The better agreement between TRBJ2-7 and the DNA end casts doubt on the J call. There are 14 residues in the CDR3. The DNA of the CDR3 is TGTGCCAGCAGTTTTGGGCAGGTAGACTACGAGCAGTACTTC. Translating it yields CASSFGQVDYEQYF.

The rearrangement links TRBV6-5 to TRBJ1-2; D might be TRBD1 (5 bases). The CDR3 spans 12 residues. Germline V gene sequence: CDR1 MNHEY, CDR2 SVGAGI. V was shortened by 2 bases and J by 8 bases, with 9 bases between the two germline ends. In DNA form, the CDR3 reads TGTGCCAGCAGTTACCCGGGGGGGGGCTACACCTTC. Translating it yields CASSYPGGGYTF.

This clonotype was detected a few times. The chain recombines TRBV10-3 with TRBJ2-7; 11 bases fit TRBD1. The V segment lost 8 bases and the J segment 6 bases; nucleotides outside the gene matches: 9. Germline V gene sequence: CDR1 ENHRY, CDR2 SYGVKD. The CDR3 covers 14 residues. The CDR3: CAIEGTGTGGEQYF. CDR3 sequence (DNA): TGTGCCATCGAAGGCACAGGGACAGGGGGCGAGCAGTACTTC.

This clonotype was observed many times. The V gene is TRBV5-1, the J gene TRBJ2-5; D ambiguous. In germline, CDR1 is SGHRS, CDR2 YFSETQ. V was clipped by 0 bases and J by 5 bases, with 5 bases between them. The CDR3 sequence is 12 residues long. CDR3: CASSLGAETQYF. In DNA form, the CDR3 reads TGCGCCAGCAGCTTGGGAGCGGAGACCCAGTACTTC.

V is TRBV24-1 and J is TRBJ2-1, with a tentative D call TRBD1 (6 bases). The CDR3 is made up of 15 amino acids. Germline V CDR1 and CDR2: KGHDR, SFDVKD. V was cut by 3 bases and J by 8 bases, with 16 bases left in between. CDR3 loop: CATSDLRTALDEQFF. The CDR3 DNA reads as TGTGCCACCAGTGATCTGAGGACAGCGTTGGATGAGCAGTTCTTC.

This clonotype was recorded once. The gene calls are TRBV29-1 and TRBJ2-7, with D possibly being TRBD2 (5 bases). CDR1 SQVTM and CDR2 ANQGSEA come from the germline V gene. The CDR3 has 14 residues. Trimming left V 6 bases short and J 7 bases short, with 22 bases between. Here the CDR3 reads CSVGLETTYNEQYF. CDR3 in DNA: TGCAGCGTCGGACTGGAGACTACCTACAATGAGCAGTACTTC.

This chain links TRBV27 with TRBJ2-3; 10 nucleotides line up with TRBD2. Germline CDR1 MNHEY, CDR2 SMNVEV (reference sequence). This CDR3 region has 19 residues. The J segment lost 6 bases and the V segment lost 3 bases, leaving 18 bases of the junction unmatched. CDR3 bases: TGTGCCAGCAGTTTGCACCCCGTAGGAGCGGGAGGGGACACGGATACGCAGTATTTT. Its protein product is CASSLHPVGAGGDTDTQYF.